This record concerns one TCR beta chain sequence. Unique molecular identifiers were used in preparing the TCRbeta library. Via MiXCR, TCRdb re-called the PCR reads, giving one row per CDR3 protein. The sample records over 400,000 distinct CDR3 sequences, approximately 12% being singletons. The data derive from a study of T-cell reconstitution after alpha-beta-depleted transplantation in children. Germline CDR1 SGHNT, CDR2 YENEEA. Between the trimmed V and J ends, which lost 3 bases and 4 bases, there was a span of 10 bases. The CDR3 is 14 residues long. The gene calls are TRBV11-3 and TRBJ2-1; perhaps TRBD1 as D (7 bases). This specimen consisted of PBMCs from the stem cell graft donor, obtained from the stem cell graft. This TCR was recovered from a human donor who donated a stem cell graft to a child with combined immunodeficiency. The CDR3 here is CASSFGGQYNEQFF. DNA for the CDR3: TGTGCCAGCAGCTTCGGGGGACAGTACAATGAGCAGTTCTTC.